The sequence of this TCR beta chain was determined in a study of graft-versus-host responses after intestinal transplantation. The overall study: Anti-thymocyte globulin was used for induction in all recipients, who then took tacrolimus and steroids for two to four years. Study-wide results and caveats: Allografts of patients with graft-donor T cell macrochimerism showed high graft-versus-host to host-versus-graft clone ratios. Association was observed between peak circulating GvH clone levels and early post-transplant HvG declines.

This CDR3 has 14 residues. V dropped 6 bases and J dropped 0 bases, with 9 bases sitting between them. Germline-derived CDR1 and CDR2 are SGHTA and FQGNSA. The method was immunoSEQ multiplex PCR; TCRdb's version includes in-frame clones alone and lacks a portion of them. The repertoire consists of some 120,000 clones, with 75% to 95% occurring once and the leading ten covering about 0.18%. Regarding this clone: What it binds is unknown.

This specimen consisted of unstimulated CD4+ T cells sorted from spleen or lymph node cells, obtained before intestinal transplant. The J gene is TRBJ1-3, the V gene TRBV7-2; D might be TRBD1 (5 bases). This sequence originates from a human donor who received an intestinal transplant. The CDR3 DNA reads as TGTGCCAGCAGAAAAACAGGCTCTGGAAACACCATATATTTT. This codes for CASRKTGSGNTIYF.